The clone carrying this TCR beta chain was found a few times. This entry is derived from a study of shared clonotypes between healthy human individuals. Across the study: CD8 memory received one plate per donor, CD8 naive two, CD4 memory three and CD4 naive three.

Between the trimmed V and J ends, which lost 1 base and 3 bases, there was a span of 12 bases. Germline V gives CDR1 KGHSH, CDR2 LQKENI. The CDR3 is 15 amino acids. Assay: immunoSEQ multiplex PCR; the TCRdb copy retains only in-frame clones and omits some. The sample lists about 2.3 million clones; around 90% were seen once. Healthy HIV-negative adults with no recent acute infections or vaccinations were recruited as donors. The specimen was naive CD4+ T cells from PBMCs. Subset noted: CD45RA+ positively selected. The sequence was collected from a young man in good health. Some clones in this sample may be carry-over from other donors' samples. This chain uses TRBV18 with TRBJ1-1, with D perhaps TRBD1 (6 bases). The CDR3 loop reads CASSPQGGGDTEAFF. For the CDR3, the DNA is TGTGCCAGCTCACCACAGGGAGGGGGAGACACTGAAGCTTTCTTT.